The sequence of this T cell receptor beta chain was determined in a study of CD8 T cells in Susac syndrome. Broader study findings: The study's TCR sequencing and HLA analysis covered a relatively small number of individuals, and the study acknowledged this.

V was cut by 4 bases and J by 2 bases, with 6 bases left in between. CDR1 and CDR2 from the germline V gene are DFQATT and SNEGSKA (reference sequence). This CDR3 has 11 amino acids. Reverse transcription of roughly 0.45 to 1 ug RNA used random hexamers. Across 54 Vbeta and 13 Jbeta, TCR beta CDR3 was amplified with immunoSEQ multiplex PCR. TCRdb redid the calling of the immunoSEQ multiplex PCR reads with MiXCR, one entry per CDR3 protein. Among about 200,000 distinct CDR3 sequences, about 95% were seen once, and the ten largest hold 0.093%. About this clonotype: Antigen: not known.

It was treatment-naive patients with stable or active relapsing-remitting disease who made up the multiple sclerosis controls. Negative isolation yielded CD8+ and CD4+ T cells; FACS enriched TEMRA cells. The sequenced sample was CD4+ T cells from PBMCs. The receptor was isolated from a human donor with multiple sclerosis. The rearrangement links TRBV20-1 to TRBJ2-7; D uncertain. CDR3 nucleotides: TGCAGTGCTAACCGTGCCTACGAGCAGTACTTC. The encoded protein is CSANRAYEQYF.